This T cell receptor (beta chain) was obtained from a study of T cell responses to AZD1222 COVID-19 vaccine. As regards this clone: Its target is unknown.

Study observations and caveats: A mostly white British donor set with more females was recruited, and clonal diversity was possibly underestimated.

Germline assignment: CDR1 MNHEY and CDR2 SVGEGT. This CDR3 contains 16 residues. V was pared by 0 bases and J by 6 bases, with 15 bases between. Measured with immunoSEQ multiplex PCR; TCRdb has only the in-frame clones, and not every one. The data show about 100,000 clones, 88% seen once. This TCR was recovered from an adult in good health. The V call is TRBV6-2 or TRBV6-3, the J call TRBJ1-5, with D unresolved. The sequences come from peripheral blood, collected on day 0 of AZD1222 vaccination. The CDR3 protein is CASSYSLGGRSQPQHF. In DNA form, the CDR3 reads TGTGCCAGCAGTTACTCGTTGGGCGGGAGAAGTCAGCCCCAGCATTTT.